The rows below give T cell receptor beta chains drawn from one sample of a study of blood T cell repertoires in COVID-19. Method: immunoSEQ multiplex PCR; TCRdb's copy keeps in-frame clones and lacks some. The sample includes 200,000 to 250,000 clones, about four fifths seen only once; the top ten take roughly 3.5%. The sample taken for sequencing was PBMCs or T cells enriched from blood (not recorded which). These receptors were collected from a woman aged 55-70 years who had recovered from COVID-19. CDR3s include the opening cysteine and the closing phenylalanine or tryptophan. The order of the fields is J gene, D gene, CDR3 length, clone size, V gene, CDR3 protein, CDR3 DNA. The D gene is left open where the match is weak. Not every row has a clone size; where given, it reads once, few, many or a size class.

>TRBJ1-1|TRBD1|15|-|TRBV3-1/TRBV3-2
CASSQGGQLNTEAFF
TGTGCCAGCAGCCAGGGGGGACAGCTCAACACTGAAGCTTTCTTT
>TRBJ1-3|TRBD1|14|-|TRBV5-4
CASNFQGGGNTIYF
TGTGCCAGCAACTTCCAGGGGGGTGGAAACACCATATATTTT
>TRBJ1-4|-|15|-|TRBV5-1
CASSFGQGGKEKLFF
TGCGCCAGCAGCTTTGGGCAGGGAGGGAAGGAAAAACTGTTTTTT
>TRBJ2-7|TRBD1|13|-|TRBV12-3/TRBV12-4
CASSPLTGPEQYF
TGTGCCAGCAGTCCCCTGACAGGGCCCGAGCAGTACTTC
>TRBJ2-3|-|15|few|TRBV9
CASSASRVYTDTQYF
TGTGCCAGCAGCGCCTCCAGGGTCTATACAGATACGCAGTATTTT
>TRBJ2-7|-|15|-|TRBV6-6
CASGGGYRQGNEQYF
TGTGCCAGCGGGGGCGGTTACCGCCAGGGAAACGAGCAGTACTTC
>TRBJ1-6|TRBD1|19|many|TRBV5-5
CASSPTGQGALSYNSPLHF
TGTGCCAGCAGCCCTACGGGACAGGGGGCCCTTTCCTATAATTCACCCCTCCACTTT
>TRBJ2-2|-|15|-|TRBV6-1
CASSEGTFPAGELFF
TGTGCCAGCAGTGAAGGGACTTTTCCCGCCGGGGAGCTGTTTTTT
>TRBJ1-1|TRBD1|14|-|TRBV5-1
CASSGGTGGTEAFF
TGCGCCAGCAGCGGCGGGACAGGGGGCACTGAAGCTTTCTTT
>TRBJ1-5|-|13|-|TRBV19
CASSQGKKQPQHF
TGTGCCAGTAGTCAGGGTAAGAAACAGCCCCAGCATTTT
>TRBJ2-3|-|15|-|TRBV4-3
CASSQDPTGGDTQYF
TGCGCCAGCAGCCAAGATCCCACCGGAGGAGATACGCAGTATTTT
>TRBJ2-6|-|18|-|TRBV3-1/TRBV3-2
CASRLRGASLSGANVLTF
TGTGCCAGCAGACTCCGGGGGGCTTCTCTCTCTGGGGCCAACGTCCTGACTTTC
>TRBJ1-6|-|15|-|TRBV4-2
CASSQDSSYNSPLHF
TGTGCCAGCAGCCAAGACAGCTCCTATAATTCACCCCTCCACTTT
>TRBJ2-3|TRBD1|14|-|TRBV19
CASNRGLKTDTQYF
TGTGCCAGCAACAGGGGGTTAAAGACAGATACGCAGTATTTT
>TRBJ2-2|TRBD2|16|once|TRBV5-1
CASSPLAGGNTGELFF
TGCGCCAGCAGCCCTCTAGCGGGAGGGAACACCGGGGAGCTGTTTTTT
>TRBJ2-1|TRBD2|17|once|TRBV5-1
CASSLGLAGAAHNEQFF
TGCGCCAGCAGCTTGGGACTAGCGGGAGCTGCTCATAATGAGCAGTTCTTC
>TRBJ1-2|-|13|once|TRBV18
CASSPSAGAGYTF
TGTGCCAGCTCCCCCAGCGCGGGGGCAGGCTACACCTTC
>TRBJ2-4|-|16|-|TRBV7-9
CASSLAQVPFKNIQYF
TGTGCCAGCAGCTTAGCGCAGGTCCCATTCAAAAACATTCAGTACTTC
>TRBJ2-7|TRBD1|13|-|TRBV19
CASADRVREEQYF
TGTGCCAGTGCGGACAGGGTGAGAGAGGAGCAGTACTTC
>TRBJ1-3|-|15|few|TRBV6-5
CASSLGGYSGNTIYF
TGTGCCAGCAGTCTGGGCGGGTACTCTGGAAACACCATATATTTT
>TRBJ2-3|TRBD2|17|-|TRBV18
CASSPPGLAGGTDTQYF
TGTGCCAGCTCACCTCCCGGACTAGCGGGGGGCACAGATACGCAGTATTTT
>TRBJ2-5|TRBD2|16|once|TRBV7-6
CASSDGTSGAQETQYF
TGTGCCAGCAGCGACGGGACTAGCGGGGCCCAAGAGACCCAGTACTTC
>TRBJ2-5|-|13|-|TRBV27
CASSLSGQETQYF
TGTGCCAGCAGTTTGTCAGGCCAAGAGACCCAGTACTTC
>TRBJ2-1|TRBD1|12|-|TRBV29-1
CSVTGLYNEQFF
TGCAGCGTGACAGGGCTCTACAATGAGCAGTTCTTC
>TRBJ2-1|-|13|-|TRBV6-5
CASSEALYNEQFF
TGTGCCAGCAGCGAGGCACTGTACAATGAGCAGTTCTTC
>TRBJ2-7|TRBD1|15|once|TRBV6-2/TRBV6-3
CASSYPGTGSYEQYF
TGTGCCAGCAGTTACCCAGGGACAGGTTCCTACGAGCAGTACTTC
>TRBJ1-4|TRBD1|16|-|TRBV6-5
CASSYGPGQGDEKLFF
TGTGCCAGCAGTTACGGCCCGGGACAGGGAGACGAAAAACTGTTTTTT
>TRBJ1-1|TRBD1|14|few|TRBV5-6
CASSSIRTGTEAFF
TGTGCCAGCAGCTCCATCAGGACAGGGACTGAAGCTTTCTTT
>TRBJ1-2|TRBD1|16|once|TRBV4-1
CASSQDRDSLGYGYTF
TGCGCCAGCAGCCAAGACCGGGACAGCTTGGGATATGGCTACACCTTC
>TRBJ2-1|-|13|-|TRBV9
CASSPDWENEQFF
TGTGCCAGCAGCCCAGATTGGGAGAATGAGCAGTTCTTC
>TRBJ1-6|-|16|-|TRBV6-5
CASSYSHSSYNSPLHF
TGTGCCAGCAGTTACTCACACAGCTCCTATAATTCACCCCTCCACTTT
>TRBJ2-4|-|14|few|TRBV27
CASSSSSMGNIQYF
TGTGCCAGCAGTTCATCTAGCATGGGAAACATTCAGTACTTC
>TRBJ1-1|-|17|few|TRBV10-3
CAIRPVEPGVGGTEAFF
TGTGCCATCAGACCGGTTGAACCAGGGGTAGGAGGCACTGAAGCTTTCTTT
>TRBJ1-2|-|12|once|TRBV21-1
CASSKGYSGYTF
TGTGCCAGCAGTAAGGGGTATAGTGGCTACACCTTC
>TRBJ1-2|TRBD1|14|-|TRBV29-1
CSVDMLGTAYGYTF
TGCAGCGTTGATATGCTTGGGACAGCCTATGGCTACACCTTC
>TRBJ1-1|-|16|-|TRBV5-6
CASSYPGLGFGTEAFF
TGTGCCAGCAGCTATCCGGGACTGGGATTTGGCACTGAAGCTTTCTTT
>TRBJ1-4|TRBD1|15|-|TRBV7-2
CASSVAGTGHEKLFF
TGTGCCAGCAGCGTCGCCGGGACAGGGCATGAAAAACTGTTTTTT
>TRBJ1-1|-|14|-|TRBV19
CASSNEGGNTEAFF
TGTGCCAGTAGTAACGAAGGGGGGAACACTGAAGCTTTCTTT
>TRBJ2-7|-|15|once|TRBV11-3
CASSLSSGSSYEQYF
TGTGCCAGCAGCTTGTCGTCAGGGTCCTCCTACGAGCAGTACTTC
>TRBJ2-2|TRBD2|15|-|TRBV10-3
CAISPGTRAPGELFF
TGTGCCATCAGTCCCGGGACTAGAGCTCCCGGGGAGCTGTTTTTT
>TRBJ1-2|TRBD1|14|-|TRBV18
CASSPDRANYGYTF
TGTGCCAGCTCCCCCGACAGGGCTAACTATGGCTACACCTTC
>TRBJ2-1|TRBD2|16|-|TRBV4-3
CASSQDPAGGLDEQFF
TGCGCCAGCAGCCAAGATCCAGCGGGGGGCCTAGATGAGCAGTTCTTC
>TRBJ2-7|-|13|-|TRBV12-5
CASGLDSAYEQYF
TGTGCTAGTGGTTTGGACAGTGCCTACGAGCAGTACTTC
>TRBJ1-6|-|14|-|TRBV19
CASSIGGGDSPLHF
TGTGCCAGTAGTATAGGAGGGGGGGATTCACCCCTCCACTTT
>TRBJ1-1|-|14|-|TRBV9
CASSLQGASTEAFF
TGTGCCAGCAGCCTGCAAGGAGCGAGCACTGAAGCTTTCTTT
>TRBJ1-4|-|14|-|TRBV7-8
CASSFRESNEKLFF
TGTGCCAGCAGCTTCCGGGAATCTAATGAAAAACTGTTTTTT
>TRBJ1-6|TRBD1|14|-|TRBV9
CASSLDRGSSPLHF
TGTGCCAGCAGCTTAGACAGGGGAAGTTCACCCCTCCACTTT
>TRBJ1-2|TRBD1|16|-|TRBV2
CASSGLSQGATYGYTF
TGTGCCAGCAGTGGTCTATCCCAGGGGGCGACGTATGGCTACACCTTC
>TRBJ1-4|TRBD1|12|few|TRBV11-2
CASSIQGEKLFF
TGTGCCAGCAGCATACAGGGGGAAAAACTGTTTTTT
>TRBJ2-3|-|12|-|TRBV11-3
CASSLQTDTQYF
TGTGCCAGCAGCTTGCAGACAGATACGCAGTATTTT